These 10 T cell receptor beta chains were all obtained from the same sample, sequenced in a study of PD-1 blockade in mismatch repair-deficient tumors. Repertoires were generated with immunoSEQ multiplex PCR, while TCRdb's copy carries only in-frame clones and drops some. Among 15,000 to 20,000 clones listed, around 82% were seen once. The sample consisted of PBMCs, taken before pembrolizumab treatment. All receptors come from an adult with mismatch repair-deficient cancer.

V usage is TRBV29-1 and J usage is TRBJ2-1; possible D gene TRBD1, 5 bases. Germline V gene lookup returns CDR1 SQVTM and CDR2 ANQGSEA. V shed 7 bases and J shed 10 bases, with 20 bases lying between them. CDR3 length equals 13 residues. CDR3 residues: CSAHSRAIGEQFF. For the CDR3, the DNA is TGCAGCGCTCATAGCAGGGCAATCGGCGAGCAGTTCTTC.

The DNA for the CDR3 is TGTGCCAGCAGTTACTCGATACCGCTAGGAGACTACGAGCAGTACTTC. It encodes CASSYSIPLGDYEQYF. The chain recombines TRBV6-5 with TRBJ2-7; D is uncertain. The CDR3 is made up of 16 amino acids. The V end lost 0 bases, the J end lost 3 bases, and 15 bases lay between the germline ends. Germline CDR1 reads MNHEY; CDR2 reads SVGAGI.

This chain links TRBV5-5 with TRBJ2-2; 10 nucleotides line up with TRBD2. In germline, CDR1 is SGHKS, CDR2 YYEKEE (reference sequence). This CDR3 region has 17 residues. V dropped 3 bases and J dropped 7; count of bases not matched to a gene: 12. In DNA form, the CDR3 reads TGTGCCAGCAGCTCGGGAGCGGGAGGGCCAGTTGGCGGGGAGCTGTTTTTT. Translating gives CASSSGAGGPVGGELFF.

This chain uses TRBV30 with TRBJ1-2; D possibly corresponds to TRBD1 (5 bases). The germline V gene has CDR1 GTSNPN and CDR2 SVGIG (reference sequence). V lost 4 bases to trimming and J lost 0 bases, with 9 bases between them. This CDR3 has 13 amino acids. The CDR3: CAWNGGANYGYTF. CDR3 nucleotide sequence: TGTGCCTGGAATGGGGGTGCTAACTATGGCTACACCTTC.

Only one count was recorded for this clone. The chain combines TRBV11-2 with TRBJ2-7, with TRBD2 matching 14 bases. Germline CDR1 SGHAT, CDR2 FQNNGV. This CDR3 comprises 17 residues. J lost 4 bases, V lost 5 bases, and 10 bases had no gene match. CDR3 sequence: CASSKPGLAGEAYEQYF. CDR3 nucleotide sequence: TGTGCCAGCAGCAAACCGGGACTAGCGGGGGAGGCTTACGAGCAGTACTTC.

V gene TRBV10-3 combines with J gene TRBJ2-1, with 7 bases fitting TRBD1. J gave up 4 bases and V 4 bases, and 7 bases lay outside the gene matches. Germline V CDR1 and CDR2: ENHRY, SYGVKD. CDR3 length: 15 amino acids. CDR3 DNA: TGTGCCATCAGTGGAGGGGGCCTACGTTACAATGAGCAGTTCTTC. This codes for CAISGGGLRYNEQFF.

The rearrangement uses TRBV7-2 and TRBJ2-3, with TRBD2 as a possible D gene (5 bases). Looked up from germline, CDR1 is SGHTA and CDR2 is FQGNSA. This CDR3 is built from 16 residues. Trimming took off 2 bases at V and 0 bases at J, with 12 bases between the two ends. CDR3 nucleotide sequence: TGTGCCAGCAGCTTACAGTCCGGGGTTAGCACAGATACGCAGTATTTT. It translates to CASSLQSGVSTDTQYF.

The rearrangement joins TRBV28 to TRBJ2-2; tentatively, D is TRBD2 (5 bases). The CDR3 runs 15 residues. Germline V gene data show CDR1 as MDHEN and CDR2 as SYDVKM. The V end lost 7 bases, the J end lost 5 bases, and 17 bases lay between the germline ends. The CDR3: CASTVGGLRTGELFF. For the CDR3, the DNA is TGTGCCAGCACGGTAGGAGGCTTAAGGACCGGGGAGCTGTTTTTT.

The J gene is TRBJ2-7, the V gene TRBV19, with a possible D match to TRBD2 (6 bases). Germline lookup yields CDR1 LNHDA and CDR2 SQIVND (reference sequence). The CDR3 spans 15 residues. The V end lost 1 base, the J end lost 1 base, and 11 bases lay between the germline ends. CDR3 nucleotide sequence: TGTGCCAGTAGTATAGTTGTCGGGAGTTCCTACGAGCAGTACTTC. Translation gives CASSIVVGSSYEQYF.

The V and J genes are TRBV5-5 and TRBJ2-3; D gene unclear. V lost 0 bases and J lost 4, with 12 bases in between. The CDR3 is 15 amino acids. Germline V lookup: CDR1 SGHKS, CDR2 YYEKEE (reference sequence). In DNA form, the CDR3 reads TGTGCCAGCAGCTTGGAGCTCCTACTCTCAGATACGCAGTATTTT. Translated: CASSLELLLSDTQYF. The variable domain in full, with the rest retrieved from reference TRBV5-5 and TRBJ2-3, is DAGVTQSPTHLIKTRGQQVTLRCSPISGHKSVSWYQQVLGQGPQFIFQYYEKEERGRGNFPDRFSARQFPNYSSELNVNALLLGDSALYLCASSLELLLSDTQYFGPGTRLTVL.